This T cell receptor beta chain was found in a study of OX40 agonist ivuxolimab in advanced cancers. For the wider study: Ivuxolimab, which targeted the costimulatory receptor OX40 (CD134), was an agonistic, fully human IgG2 monoclonal antibody. Prior anti-PD-1, anti-PD-L1 or anti-CTLA-4 therapy was permitted, and checkpoint inhibitors had been received by around 40% of dose-escalation patients. Of the roughly 51 patients in dose escalation, 19 had hepatocellular carcinoma, roughly 15 had melanoma, 9 had renal cell carcinoma and 9 had head and neck cancer. Intravenous ivuxolimab was administered to patients every 2 weeks at six dose levels: 0.01, 0.1, 0.3, 1.5, 3 and 10 mg/kg. The point of sequencing TCRbeta in the periphery was to test whether ivuxolimab changed TCR sequence diversity and drove clonal T-cell expansion. In the dose-escalation cohort, 70% to 85% of patients were male, and the mean age was roughly 60 years with a range of roughly 20 to 85. The paper describes the monotherapy dose-escalation part (N of about 52 patients) of the phase I trial of ivuxolimab. Partial responses occurred in three dose-escalation patients: two with cutaneous melanoma and one with hepatocellular carcinoma. The full study reports these points: Low levels of normalized T-cell clonal expansion were also seen in some patients who did not respond. After ivuxolimab, CD8+ T cells had more expanded clones than CD4+ T cells on average. At doses from 0.1 to 3.0 mg/kg, clonal expansion was seen in both CD4+ and CD8+ blood T cells between baseline and week 6. The antigen specificity of the clonally expanded peripheral T cells was not determined. In partial responders in the 0.1-3.0 mg/kg groups, normalized peripheral clonal expansion was found to be among the lowest, especially among CD8+ T cells.

Concerning this clone: What antigen it recognizes has not been identified. Base-call qualities are not available, and no considerably larger clone is one nucleotide away.

Genomic DNA was isolated from the sorted cells so that the TCRbeta CDR3 region could be sequenced. The immunoSEQ Assay was used to sequence the TCRbeta CDR3 regions. Imported from immuneACCESS, the table was reduced by TCRdb to in-frame sequences with V and J called. These copies leave out some clones; in studies compared against another copy, an unresolved V gene accounts for under half, and the cause of the remainder is not known. This sample has roughly 53,000 clones in its table, and roughly nine tenths of those were observed once. The ten largest account for roughly 4.5% of the sample. The trial excluded patients who had a history of autoimmune disease or were on systemic immunosuppression. Peripheral blood for TCR sequencing was collected from all dose cohorts at baseline, on cycle 4 day 1, and on cycle 7 day 1. Samples came from an open-label, multicenter, first-in-human phase I dose-escalation trial of ivuxolimab. Adults with locally advanced or metastatic melanoma, renal cell carcinoma, hepatocellular carcinoma or head and neck squamous cell carcinoma were enrolled in the trial. Before TCR sequencing, CD4+ T cells and CD8+ T cells were sorted from peripheral blood as separate populations.

Source: CD4+ or CD8+ T cells sorted from blood, taken in a trial of the OX40 agonist ivuxolimab. The origin of this receptor is an adult with an advanced solid tumor such as melanoma, head and neck, liver or kidney cancer.

Here the CDR3 is given as CASSRRGDSSSSYNSPLHF. The DNA reads as follows: TGTGCCAGCAGCCGAAGAGGGGACTCCTCGAGCTCCTATAATTCACCCCTCCACTTT. The chain was built from TRBV27 and TRBJ1-6, with TRBD1 tentatively as D gene (5 bases match). As encoded in the germline V gene (reference sequence), CDR1 is MNHEY while CDR2 is SMNVEV. The CDR3 contains 19 residues, cysteine and phenylalanine counted. Just the 57-base CDR3 DNA is kept, in frame starting at base 1. A distance of 21 bases separates the germline ends of V and J, which lose 6 bases and 0 bases respectively.